Below, 5 T cell receptor beta chains from the same sample are listed, as sequenced in a study of cytotoxic CD8 clonotypes in ibrutinib-treated CLL. Sequencing was performed with immunoSEQ multiplex PCR; in TCRdb, only in-frame clones are kept and a portion is missing. The table lists 200,000 to 250,000 clones, less than 75% of them singletons. Sequencing used PBMCs, obtained after 24 months of ibrutinib treatment. Source of these receptors: a human donor with chronic lymphocytic leukemia.

This clone was counted a single time. The chain has TRBV9 and TRBJ1-4; 10 bases line up with TRBD1. Germline-derived CDR1 and CDR2 are SGDLS and YYNGEE. This CDR3 spans 16 amino acids. V shed 3 bases and J 5 bases; nucleotides not matched to a gene: 7. The CDR3 DNA sequence: TGTGCCAGCAGCGCTATTCCGGGACAGGGGAATGAAAAACTGTTTTTT. Translated: CASSAIPGQGNEKLFF.

The chain employs TRBV29-1 and TRBJ1-3; D gene ambiguous. Germline V lookup: CDR1 SQVTM, CDR2 ANQGSEA. CDR3 length: 15 amino acids. Trimming removed 4 bases at V and 0 bases at J, with 13 bases between. For the CDR3, the DNA is TGCAGCGTTGGAATGGGGTTGAGCTCTGGAAACACCATATATTTT. This gives the protein CSVGMGLSSGNTIYF.

The CDR3 bases are TGCAGCGTTGCCAGCTTTTATCCACGTGAAGCTTTCTTT. This gives the protein CSVASFYPREAFF. The J gene is TRBJ1-1, the V gene TRBV29-1; D is uncertain. Germline V lookup: CDR1 SQVTM, CDR2 ANQGSEA. The CDR3 contains 13 residues. Trimming removed 4 bases at V and 7 bases at J, with 16 bases between.

This clone was detected only a few times. The CDR3 region has the DNA TGTGCCAGCAGCCGCAAGACAGACTACAATGAGCAGTTCTTC. Amino acids: CASSRKTDYNEQFF. The chain recombines TRBV9 with TRBJ2-1; a possible D gene is TRBD1 (5 bases). V dropped 4 bases and J dropped 3 bases, with 11 bases sitting between them. This CDR3 has 14 amino acids. Germline V CDR1 and CDR2: SGDLS, YYNGEE.

This rearrangement joins TRBV11-3 to TRBJ2-1; 9 nucleotides agree with TRBD2. The CDR3 consists of 19 residues. CDR1 SGHNT and CDR2 YENEEA come from the germline V gene. V shed 5 bases, J shed 0 bases, and the junction held 14 bases outside the gene matches. The CDR3 region is CASSPNSGRSPSSYNEQFF. The CDR3 DNA follows: TGTGCCAGCAGCCCGAACAGCGGGAGGTCCCCGAGCTCCTACAATGAGCAGTTCTTC.